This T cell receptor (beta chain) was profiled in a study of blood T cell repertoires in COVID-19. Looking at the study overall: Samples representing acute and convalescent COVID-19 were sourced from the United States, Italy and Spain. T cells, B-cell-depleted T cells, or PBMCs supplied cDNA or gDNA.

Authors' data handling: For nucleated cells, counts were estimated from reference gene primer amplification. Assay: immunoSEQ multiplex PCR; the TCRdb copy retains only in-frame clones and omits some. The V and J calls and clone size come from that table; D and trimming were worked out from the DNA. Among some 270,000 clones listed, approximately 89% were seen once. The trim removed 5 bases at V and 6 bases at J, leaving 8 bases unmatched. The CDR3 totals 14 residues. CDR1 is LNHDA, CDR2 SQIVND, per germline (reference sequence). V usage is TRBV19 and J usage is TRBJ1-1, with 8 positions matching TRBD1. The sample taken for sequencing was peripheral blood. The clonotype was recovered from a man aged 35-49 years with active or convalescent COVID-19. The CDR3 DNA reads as TGTGCCAGTAGTGCTAGCACACAGGGGGCTGAAGCTTTCTTT. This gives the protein CASSASTQGAEAFF.